The 28 T cell receptor beta chains reported below all come from one sample, sequenced in a study of cytomegalovirus exposure and HLA in healthy donors. Vbeta (60) and Jbeta (13) primers were used in the PCR. Sequencing was performed with immunoSEQ multiplex PCR; in TCRdb, only in-frame clones are kept and a portion is missing. Of about 140,000 clones in the sample, 60% to 80% were seen once. Specimen: PBMCs. These receptors were obtained from a woman aged 40 to 50 in good health and CMV-seronegative.

The V gene is TRBV6-5, the J gene TRBJ1-2; D gene uncertain. The V gene lost 2 bases and the J gene lost 5 bases, with 18 bases spanning the gap. This CDR3 is 16 amino acids long. The germline V gene has CDR1 MNHEY and CDR2 SVGAGI. The CDR3 is CASSYLGGSTTYGYTF. As DNA, the CDR3 is TGTGCCAGCAGTTACCTTGGAGGGTCCACTACTTATGGCTACACCTTC.

The chain carries TRBV11-3 and TRBJ2-7; 7 bases are shared with TRBD1. This CDR3 is 14 amino acids long. Trimming took 5 bases from V and 2 from J; bases not matched to a gene: 6. Germline values: CDR1 SGHNT, CDR2 YENEEA. CDR3 protein: CASSPGQSPYEQYF. The CDR3 coding sequence is TGTGCCAGCAGCCCGGGACAGAGTCCCTACGAGCAGTACTTC. Combining the CDR3 with reference TRBV11-3 and TRBJ2-7 gives the whole variable domain EAGVVQSPRYKIIEKKQPVAFWCNPISGHNTLYWYLQNLGQGPELLIRYENEEAVDDSQLPKDRFSAERLKGVDSTLKIQPAELGDSAVYLCASSPGQSPYEQYFGPGTRLTVT.

The chain recombines TRBV19 with TRBJ2-1; TRBD2 matches at 7 bases. J gave up 0 bases and V 6 bases, and 2 bases lay outside the gene matches. The CDR3 is 14 amino acids. Per germline, CDR1 LNHDA and CDR2 SQIVND (reference sequence). The CDR3 nucleotides read TGTGCCAGTAGCAGGACTAGCTCCTACAATGAGCAGTTCTTC. Amino acids: CASSRTSSYNEQFF. Filled out from reference TRBV19 and TRBJ2-1, the complete variable domain reads DGGITQSPKYLFRKEGQNVTLSCEQNLNHDAMYWYRQDPGQGLRLIYYSQIVNDFQKGDIAEGYSVSREKKESFPLTVTSAQKNPTAFYLCASSRTSSYNEQFFGPGTRLTVL.

The chain couples TRBV18 to TRBJ2-7; no definite D call. Trimming cost V 1 base and J 5 bases, with 15 bases left between them. The CDR3 is made up of 15 amino acids. Germline V gene data show CDR1 as KGHSH and CDR2 as LQKENI. CDR3 amino acids: CASSPQPHPLNEQYF. DNA of the CDR3: TGTGCCAGCTCACCACAGCCCCATCCACTTAACGAGCAGTACTTC.

This clone was picked up a small number of times. V is TRBV10-1 and J is TRBJ2-7; D not resolved. This CDR3 has 15 residues. V lost 3 bases to trimming and J lost 2 bases, with 14 bases between them. Germline CDR1 is WNHNN and CDR2 is SYGVQD (reference sequence). Written as DNA, the CDR3 is TGCGCCAGCAGTGACCGGGTAATTACCCCCTACGAGCAGTACTTC. Translation: CASSDRVITPYEQYF.

This rearrangement joins TRBV2 to TRBJ2-2, with D uncertain. The CDR3 spans 12 residues. V lost 4 bases to trimming and J lost 4 bases, with 4 bases between them. The V gene's germline CDR1 is SNHLY and CDR2 FYNNEI. The CDR3 protein is CASSGGTGELFF. CDR3 nucleotide sequence: TGTGCCAGCAGTGGAGGCACCGGGGAGCTGTTTTTT.

Only a few counts were recorded for this clone. The chain carries TRBV28 and TRBJ1-6; a possible D gene is TRBD1 (5 bases). V lost 1 base, J lost 6 bases, and 13 bases lay in between. CDR1 and CDR2 from the germline V gene are MDHEN and SYDVKM. The CDR3 consists of 16 residues. The CDR3 spells CASSLFRAQINSPLHF. In nucleotides, the CDR3 is TGTGCCAGCAGTTTATTCAGGGCACAAATTAATTCACCCCTCCACTTT. Complete variable domain (other parts from reference TRBV28 and TRBJ1-6): DVKVTQSSRYLVKRTGEKVFLECVQDMDHENMFWYRQDPGLGLRLIYFSYDVKMKEKGDIPEGYSVSREKKERFSLILESASTNQTSMYLCASSLFRAQINSPLHFGNGTRLTVT.

The V call is TRBV19, the J call TRBJ1-5; 7 positions agree with TRBD1. V gave up 8 bases and J gave up 3 bases; unmatched junction bases: 4. This CDR3 has 13 amino acids. CDR1 and CDR2 (germline): LNHDA, SQIVND (reference sequence). CDR3 residues: CASVRGPNQPQHF. In DNA, the CDR3 is TGTGCCAGTGTTAGGGGGCCCAATCAGCCCCAGCATTTT.

This chain joins TRBV5-1 and TRBJ1-1; a weak D match, TRBD1 (6 bases). Germline V CDR1 and CDR2: SGHRS, YFSETQ. This CDR3 comprises 15 residues. V dropped 2 bases and J dropped 3 bases, with 14 bases sitting between them. CDR3 nucleotide sequence: TGCGCCAGCAGCTTTACAGGGTTGGGGGACACTGAAGCTTTCTTT. It is translated as CASSFTGLGDTEAFF.

V usage is TRBV30 and J usage is TRBJ2-5; 7 bases agree with TRBD1. The CDR3 sequence is 15 residues long. Germline-derived CDR1 and CDR2 are GTSNPN and SVGIG (reference sequence). J gave up 2 bases and V 3 bases, and 9 bases lay outside the gene matches. The CDR3 DNA is TGTGCCTGGAGCGAGACAGGGAAGGGGCAAGAGACCCAGTACTTC. Translation gives CAWSETGKGQETQYF.

J is TRBJ2-7 and V is TRBV5-1; 7 nucleotides agree with TRBD1. The CDR3 length is 14 residues. CDR1 and CDR2 from the germline V gene are SGHRS and YFSETQ. Trimming removed 2 bases from V and 2 bases from J; junction bases left unmatched: 4. The CDR3 DNA is TGCGCCAGCAGCTTCCAGGGGGAAACCTACGAGCAGTACTTC. Translation: CASSFQGETYEQYF.

The genes are TRBV6-5 and TRBJ1-1; 9 positions match TRBD1. Germline CDR1 reads MNHEY; CDR2 reads SVGAGI. Trimming cost V 4 bases and J 1 base; bases outside gene matches: 4. The length of the CDR3 is 15 residues. CDR3 sequence (DNA): TGTGCCAGCAGTTTTGGGACAGGGAAGAACACTGAAGCTTTCTTT. It yields the protein CASSFGTGKNTEAFF.

In regard to this clone: At the DNA level, this CDR3 is encoded by other sequences in the same sample as well. V and J are TRBV19 and TRBJ1-1; 8 bases are a match to TRBD1. The CDR3 consists of 13 residues. V lost 8 bases and J lost 10; bases outside the gene matches: 12. CDR1 is LNHDA and CDR2 is SQIVND in the germline V gene (reference sequence). The CDR3: CASQDRAYGGAFF. In nucleotides, the CDR3 is TGTGCCAGTCAGGACAGGGCTTATGGAGGAGCTTTCTTT.

The V call is TRBV9, the J call TRBJ1-5; 7 nucleotides line up with TRBD1. This CDR3 spans 18 amino acids. Germline V gene data show CDR1 as SGDLS and CDR2 as YYNGEE. The ends lost 6 bases at V and 0 bases at J; junction bases unmatched: 15. The CDR3, as DNA: TGTGCCAGCACCCGAGGGGGCGACAGGAGATCTAGCAATCAGCCCCAGCATTTT. Translation: CASTRGGDRRSSNQPQHF.

CDR3 sequence: CASSVDRGTDTQYF. The CDR3 region has the DNA TGTGCCAGCAGCGTGGACAGGGGGACAGATACGCAGTATTTT. The chain joins TRBV28 to TRBJ2-3, with TRBD1 identical over 10 bases. CDR1 MDHEN and CDR2 SYDVKM come from the germline V gene. Trimming took 6 bases from V and 3 from J; bases not matched to a gene: 3. The CDR3 has 14 residues.

Note on this clone: The junction departs from the called germline gene at one end, perhaps through a read error. The chain recombines TRBV7-9 with TRBJ1-2; weak D call: TRBD1 (5 bases). The germline V gene has CDR1 SEHNR and CDR2 FQNEAQ (reference sequence). The CDR3 has 15 amino acids. The CDR3 bases are TGTTCCAGCAGCTTAGCGTTTCCAGGGAACTATGGCTACACCTTC. Its translation is CSSSLAFPGNYGYTF.

The chain is built from TRBV25-1 and TRBJ2-1; unclear D gene. This CDR3 is built from 11 residues. The germline gives CDR1 MGHDK, CDR2 SYGVNS. Trimming cost V 4 bases and J 7 bases, with 5 bases left between them. CDR3 amino acids: CASSAYNEQFF. In DNA, the CDR3 is TGTGCCAGCAGTGCTTATAATGAGCAGTTCTTC.

The chain employs TRBV9 and TRBJ2-2; D is ambiguous. The CDR3 loop spans 16 amino acids. CDR1 and CDR2 from the germline V gene are SGDLS and YYNGEE. Trimming took 2 bases from V and 1 from J, leaving 12 bases between them. The chain's CDR3 is CASSVRKIVNTGELFF. Here the CDR3 DNA reads TGTGCCAGCAGCGTGAGGAAGATAGTGAACACCGGGGAGCTGTTTTTT.

This clone was detected a few times. The V and J genes are TRBV28 and TRBJ2-2; D unclear. V was shortened by 3 bases and J by 7 bases, with 15 bases between the two germline ends. Germline assignment: CDR1 MDHEN and CDR2 SYDVKM. The CDR3 runs to 15 residues. CDR3 nucleotide sequence: TGTGCCAGCAGTTTTCGTCTAGTTGAGGTCGGGGAGCTGTTTTTT. Its protein product is CASSFRLVEVGELFF.

Remarks on this clone: The limits of the CDR3 on the DNA are not certain, so only TCRdb's listed CDR3 is given. The genes are TRBV9 and TRBJ2-5; the DNA was not compared with TRBD2, the D call given in the table. The CDR3 is 13 residues long, ends included. Germline V gene sequence: CDR1 SGDLS, CDR2 YYNGEE. The CDR3: CASSVATGTESYF.

The sample holds a few counts of this clone. The CDR3 spells CASRVKRDNFGSSQPQHF. CDR3 nucleotide sequence: TGCGCCAGCAGAGTGAAGAGGGACAACTTCGGTTCTAGTCAGCCCCAGCATTTT. The chain is built from TRBV10-1 and TRBJ1-5; perhaps TRBD1 as D (6 bases). Trimming pared 6 bases from V and 6 bases from J, leaving 27 bases between. CDR3 length: 18 residues. CDR1 and CDR2 from the germline V gene are WNHNN and SYGVQD (reference sequence).

The chain combines TRBV7-2 with TRBJ2-7; TRBD2 agrees at 8 bases. CDR1 SGHTA and CDR2 FQGNSA come from the germline V gene. This CDR3 spans 15 amino acids. Trimming removed 3 bases from V and 2 bases from J; junction bases left unmatched: 6. DNA for the CDR3: TGTGCCAGCAGCTTGCGCCGGGAGGGCCCCTACGAGCAGTACTTC. Translation gives CASSLRREGPYEQYF. The full variable domain, in which reference TRBV7-2 and TRBJ2-7 provide the parts outside the CDR3, is GAGVSQSPSNKVTEKGKDVELRCDPISGHTALYWYRQSLGQGLEFLIYFQGNSAPDKSGLPSDRFSAERTGGSVSTLTIQRTQQEDSAVYLCASSLRREGPYEQYFGPGTRLTVT.

This clone occurred a few times. The rearrangement uses TRBV14 and TRBJ1-1; tentatively, D is TRBD1 (5 bases). The CDR3 is made up of 14 amino acids. V dropped 0 bases and J dropped 4 bases, with 9 bases sitting between them. Germline V lookup: CDR1 SGHDN, CDR2 FVKESK. The CDR3 bases are TGTGCCAGCAGCCAAGAGACGGGGGGCACTGAAGCTTTCTTT. Its translation is CASSQETGGTEAFF.

V and J are TRBV28 and TRBJ1-1, with TRBD1 matching 9 bases. Looked up from germline, CDR1 is MDHEN and CDR2 is SYDVKM. The CDR3 loop spans 14 amino acids. V dropped 3 bases and J dropped 7; count of bases not matched to a gene: 6. The chain's CDR3 is CASSLLRTGVEAFF. DNA for the CDR3: TGTGCCAGCAGTTTGCTACGGACAGGGGTTGAAGCTTTCTTT.

This clone has just one count. The V and J genes are TRBV5-1 and TRBJ2-5; TRBD1 is a possible D gene (6 bases). V was clipped by 0 bases and J by 4 bases, with 13 bases between them. Germline V CDR1 and CDR2: SGHRS, YFSETQ. CDR3 size: 15 residues. CDR3 residues: CASSLEGGEGETQYF. Written as DNA, the CDR3 is TGCGCCAGCAGCTTGGAAGGGGGAGAGGGAGAGACCCAGTACTTC.

Only one count was recorded for this clone. The chain links TRBV27 to TRBJ2-7; D remains ambiguous. The CDR3 is made up of 14 amino acids. The V and J ends lost 3 bases and 3 bases respectively, with 12 bases between them. Germline values: CDR1 MNHEY, CDR2 SMNVEV (reference sequence). The CDR3 spells CASSFVGRVYEQYF. The CDR3 coding sequence is TGTGCCAGCAGTTTTGTGGGCAGAGTCTACGAGCAGTACTTC.

About this clone itself: At the DNA level, this CDR3 is encoded by other sequences in the same sample as well. The rearrangement links TRBV7-2 to TRBJ2-1; a possible D gene is TRBD2 (5 bases). Germline V lookup: CDR1 SGHTA, CDR2 FQGNSA. This CDR3 contains 15 residues. V was clipped by 1 base and J by 4 bases, with 11 bases between them. The CDR3 DNA is TGTGCCAGCAGCTTAGTAGCGAGCGAGTACAATGAGCAGTTCTTC. This gives the protein CASSLVASEYNEQFF.

The V and J genes are TRBV19 and TRBJ1-6, with D perhaps TRBD1 (5 bases). The V gene's germline CDR1 is LNHDA and CDR2 SQIVND (reference sequence). The CDR3 has 15 amino acids. Trimming removed 1 base from V and 7 bases from J, with 11 bases in between. CDR3: CASSIAGQLNSPLHF. The CDR3 nucleotides are TGTGCCAGTAGTATAGCCGGACAACTAAATTCACCCCTCCACTTT.